Following are 16 T cell receptor beta chains from one sample sequenced in a study of CD8 T cells in Susac syndrome. RNA in amounts of about 0.5 to 1 ug was reverse transcribed with random hexamers. TCRdb recomputed calls from the immunoSEQ multiplex PCR reads with MiXCR, one row per CDR3 protein. Altogether 120,000 to 150,000 distinct CDR3 sequences are present, nearly 97% being singletons, with the ten largest covering approximately 0.08%. What was sequenced was CD4+ T cells from PBMCs. These receptors all stem from a human donor with Susac syndrome.

This chain links TRBV5-1 with TRBJ1-2; 11 bases match TRBD1. Trimming removed 0 bases from V and 6 bases from J; junction bases left unmatched: 4. The CDR3 extends over 15 amino acids. The V gene's germline CDR1 is SGHRS and CDR2 YFSETQ. The CDR3 region is CASSLAPGQGDGYTF. The CDR3 DNA reads as TGCGCCAGCAGCTTGGCCCCGGGACAGGGGGATGGCTACACCTTC.

The chain couples TRBV20-1 to TRBJ2-7; 10 positions match TRBD2. Germline V gene lookup returns CDR1 DFQATT and CDR2 SNEGSKA (reference sequence). V was pared by 3 bases and J by 9 bases, with 8 bases of the junction left unmatched. This CDR3 is 13 amino acids long. DNA for the CDR3: TGCAGTGCTAGGTTTCTAGCGGGAGAAGTGCAGTACTTC. This codes for CSARFLAGEVQYF.

This clonotype was detected a few times. The chain joins TRBV5-4 to TRBJ2-6, with a weak D call TRBD2 (5 bases). The CDR3 sequence is 14 residues long. V gave up 4 bases and J gave up 2 bases, with 7 bases separating them. Germline CDR1 reads SGHNT; CDR2 reads YYREEE (reference sequence). The CDR3 loop is CASSPGTGANVLTF. The CDR3, as DNA: TGTGCCAGCAGCCCGGGGACTGGGGCCAACGTCCTGACTTTC.

This rearrangement joins TRBV12-3 or TRBV12-4 to TRBJ1-3; D call uncertain. Between the trimmed V and J ends, which lost 3 bases and 4 bases, there was a span of 10 bases. There are 14 residues in the CDR3. CDR3 protein: CASSFYGLGNTIYF. CDR3 bases: TGTGCCAGCAGTTTCTATGGGCTCGGAAACACCATATATTTT.

This clonotype was detected once. V is TRBV20-1 and J is TRBJ2-1; D call uncertain. Germline-derived CDR1 and CDR2 are DFQATT and SNEGSKA (reference sequence). The CDR3 extends over 11 amino acids. V was shortened by 6 bases and J by 8 bases, with 11 bases between the two germline ends. The CDR3 DNA sequence: TGCAGTGCCATTAAGGAGTATGAGCAGTTCTTC. It encodes CSAIKEYEQFF.

The V call is TRBV18, the J call TRBJ2-7; 9 positions agree with TRBD1. The V and J ends lost 2 bases and 2 bases, in that order; junction bases with no gene match: 10. Germline loops: CDR1 KGHSH, CDR2 LQKENI. CDR3 length: 17 residues. CDR3 sequence (DNA): TGTGCCAGCTCACCAGCATCTTTTAGACAGGGGGCCTACGAGCAGTACTTC. Translating gives CASSPASFRQGAYEQYF.

This clonotype has more than one count but fewer than ten. The chain links TRBV29-1 to TRBJ2-3; D gene ambiguous. CDR1 and CDR2 (germline): SQVTM, ANQGSEA. V dropped 4 bases and J dropped 0 bases, with 8 bases sitting between them. CDR3 size: 13 residues. CDR3 protein: CSVGGVSTDTQYF. The DNA for the CDR3 is TGCAGCGTTGGTGGGGTGAGCACAGATACGCAGTATTTT.

The J gene is TRBJ1-1, the V gene TRBV6-2 or TRBV6-3; no clear D. The V and J ends lost 2 bases and 1 base respectively, with 11 bases between them. CDR1 is MNHEY and CDR2 is SVGEGT in the germline V gene. The CDR3 covers 15 residues. The CDR3 coding sequence is TGTGCCAGCAGTTACCCCGGCCATTCGAACACTGAAGCTTTCTTT. Protein product: CASSYPGHSNTEAFF.

The chain employs TRBV29-1 and TRBJ2-1, with D maybe TRBD2 (5 bases). V lost 5 bases, J lost 3 bases, and 14 bases lay in between. The CDR3 is made up of 14 amino acids. Germline V gene lookup returns CDR1 SQVTM and CDR2 ANQGSEA. The CDR3 reads CSVRGLAYYNEQFF. The CDR3 DNA follows: TGCAGCGTTCGCGGACTCGCGTACTACAATGAGCAGTTCTTC.

The CDR3 sequence is CASSPREGATDTQYF. The CDR3 DNA reads TGTGCCAGCTCACCACGTGAGGGGGCCACAGATACGCAGTATTTT. V and J are TRBV18 and TRBJ2-3, with TRBD1 identical over 7 bases. Germline lookup yields CDR1 KGHSH and CDR2 LQKENI. The CDR3 consists of 15 residues. The V segment lost 1 base and the J segment 2 bases; nucleotides outside the gene matches: 3.

V gene TRBV28 combines with J gene TRBJ2-3; D is uncertain. This CDR3 region has 14 residues. The germline V and J ends were trimmed by 1 base and 3 bases, with 8 bases remaining between them. Germline V gene data show CDR1 as MDHEN and CDR2 as SYDVKM. CDR3 loop: CASSLSDGTDTQYF. CDR3 sequence (DNA): TGTGCCAGCAGTTTATCAGACGGGACAGATACGCAGTATTTT.

The chain recombines TRBV29-1 with TRBJ2-5; D could derive from TRBD1 or TRBD2 (5 bases each). Germline lookup yields CDR1 SQVTM and CDR2 ANQGSEA. CDR3 size: 13 residues. V was cut by 6 bases and J by 4 bases, with 15 bases left in between. CDR3 in amino acids: CSVDWQGRETQYF. In DNA, the CDR3 is TGCAGCGTCGACTGGCAGGGACGAGAGACCCAGTACTTC.

The rearrangement joins TRBV10-3 to TRBJ2-1; either TRBD1 or TRBD2 may supply D (7 bases each). The germline V gene encodes CDR1 ENHRY and CDR2 SYGVKD. V was shortened by 6 bases and J by 3 bases, with 15 bases between the two germline ends. This CDR3 contains 15 residues. CDR3: CAIRAGRDSYNEQFF. The CDR3 DNA follows: TGTGCCATCAGGGCGGGGAGGGACAGCTACAATGAGCAGTTCTTC.

The chain recombines TRBV28 with TRBJ2-5; 8 bases map to TRBD2. The trim removed 4 bases at V and 4 bases at J, leaving 5 bases unmatched. The CDR3 sequence is 14 residues long. Germline lookup yields CDR1 MDHEN and CDR2 SYDVKM. The CDR3: CASSSAGGSETQYF. The CDR3, as DNA: TGTGCCAGCAGTTCCGCGGGAGGTTCAGAGACCCAGTACTTC.

The chain combines TRBV5-1 with TRBJ2-2; 8 bases line up with TRBD2. This CDR3 comprises 17 residues. Germline trimming cut 4 bases from V and 1 base from J; bases unmatched to any gene: 9. CDR1 is SGHRS, CDR2 YFSETQ, per germline. CDR3 nucleotide sequence: TGCGCCAGCAGCCCCCGGCTAGCGGGCCAGAACACCGGGGAGCTGTTTTTT. Its protein is CASSPRLAGQNTGELFF.

Written as DNA, the CDR3 is TGCGCCAGCAGCCCGGACAGGGGCAATGAGCAGTTCTTC. This gives the protein CASSPDRGNEQFF. The chain carries TRBV5-1 and TRBJ2-1; 9 nucleotides match TRBD1. The CDR3 loop spans 13 amino acids. Germline V lookup: CDR1 SGHRS, CDR2 YFSETQ. With V trimmed by 4 bases and J by 6 bases, 2 bases remained unmatched.